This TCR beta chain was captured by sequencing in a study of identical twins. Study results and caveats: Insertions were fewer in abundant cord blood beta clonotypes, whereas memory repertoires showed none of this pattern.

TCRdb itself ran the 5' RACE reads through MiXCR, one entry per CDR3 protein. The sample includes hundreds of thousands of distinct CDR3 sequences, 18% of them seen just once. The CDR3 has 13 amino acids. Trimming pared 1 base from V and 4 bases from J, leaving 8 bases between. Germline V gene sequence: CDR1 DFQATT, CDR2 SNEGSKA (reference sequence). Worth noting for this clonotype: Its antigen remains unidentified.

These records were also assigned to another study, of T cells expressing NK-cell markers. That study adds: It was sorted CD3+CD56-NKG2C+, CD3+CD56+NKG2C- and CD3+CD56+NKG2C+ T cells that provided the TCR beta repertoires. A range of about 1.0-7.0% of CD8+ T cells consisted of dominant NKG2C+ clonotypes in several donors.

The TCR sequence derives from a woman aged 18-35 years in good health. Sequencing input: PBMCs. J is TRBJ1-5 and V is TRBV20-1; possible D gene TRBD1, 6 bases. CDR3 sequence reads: CSARAGTNQPQHF. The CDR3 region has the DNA TGCAGTGCTAGAGCAGGGACAAATCAGCCCCAGCATTTT.